This TCR beta chain originates from a study of shared clonotypes between healthy human individuals. The study's findings and limits: Even with large depth, rarefaction showed that sorted-subset sequencing was incomplete. Larger estimated richness was generally recorded for naive subsets relative to memory subsets.

Produced via immunoSEQ multiplex PCR; TCRdb's table is partial and in-frame only. The sample includes millions of clones, approximately 93% of them seen just once. With regard to this clone: Its antigen is as yet unknown.

V was pared by 6 bases and J by 4 bases, with 5 bases of the junction left unmatched. The CDR3 is 13 amino acids. Per the germline V gene, CDR1 is ENHRY and CDR2 is SYGVKD. V usage is TRBV10-3 and J usage is TRBJ2-5; 7 positions match TRBD1. The specimen was naive CD4+ T cells from PBMCs. The sample's subset: CD45RA+ positively selected. The receptor comes from a man in his late teens or twenties in good health. Some clones in this sample may be carry-over from other donors' samples. CDR3 nucleotides: TGTGCCATCAGAACAGGGGATGGAGAGACCCAGTACTTC. It yields the protein CAIRTGDGETQYF.